Presented here are 2 T cell receptor beta chains from one specimen sequenced in a study of T and B cells in COVID-19 patients (dated by TCRdb to the early 2020s). TRB repertoires were amplified using 250-500 ng of genomic DNA isolated from blood. This sample was sequenced with an Illumina MiSeq. Multiplex PCR with BIOMED2 TRB-A/B primer pools was used to amplify the TRB rearrangements. TCRdb trimmed the raw reads at Q25, called clones with MiXCR and kept productive beta chains. Duplicate CDR3 protein sequences are folded into a single record with the most common DNA and genes. This sample lists approximately 11,000 distinct CDR3 sequences; around 35% were detected once. The top ten clonotypes cover 15% to 20% of the sample. The specimen sequenced was blood. These receptors came from a human donor with active COVID-19.

The chain employs TRBV12-3 or TRBV12-4 and TRBJ1-1; tentatively, D is TRBD1 (6 bases). The CDR3 covers 14 residues. Trimming removed 4 bases from V and 1 base from J, with 10 bases in between. CDR3 sequence: CASSSQTGNTEAFF. The CDR3 coding sequence is TGTGCCAGCAGTTCCCAGACAGGGAACACTGAAGCTTTCTTT.

This clonotype was counted between two and nine times. CDR3 sequence (DNA): TGCGCCAGCAGCTTGGAGGCGGTAAGGAGCACAGATACGCAGTATTTT. Its translation is CASSLEAVRSTDTQYF. This chain links TRBV5-1 with TRBJ2-3; no reliable D call. This CDR3 spans 16 amino acids. Germline V gene data show CDR1 as SGHRS and CDR2 as YFSETQ. With 0 bases removed from V and 0 bases from J, the gap between germline ends came to 11 bases. Full variable domain (outside the CDR3, taken from reference TRBV5-1 and TRBJ2-3): KAGVTQTPRYLIKTRGQQVTLSCSPISGHRSVSWYQQTPGQGLQFLFEYFSETQRNKGNFPGRFSGRQFSNSRSEMNVSTLELGDSALYLCASSLEAVRSTDTQYFGPGTRLTVL.